These 31 T cell receptor beta chains were all obtained from the same sample, sequenced in a study of response to subunit inactivated influenza vaccine. TCRdb used MiXCR to reprocess the RT-PCR reads, holding one entry per CDR3 protein. The profile shows 300,000 to 350,000 distinct CDR3 sequences, 21% of them singletons. The sequences come from PBMCs from blood, collected 21 months after vaccination. The origin of the receptors is a man aged 45-69 years who received an inactivated influenza vaccine.

The chain combines TRBV12-3 or TRBV12-4 with TRBJ2-3, with 10 bases identical to TRBD1. The CDR3 totals 15 residues. With 6 bases clipped from V and 4 bases from J, the junction kept 7 bases outside the gene matches. The DNA of the CDR3 is TGTGCCAGCAGGCCGACAGGGGGCCGCGCAGATACGCAGTATTTT. Translating it yields CASRPTGGRADTQYF.

The chain links TRBV20-1 to TRBJ1-3; no clear D. Germline lookup yields CDR1 DFQATT and CDR2 SNEGSKA (reference sequence). The CDR3 has 17 residues. Trimming took off 0 bases at V and 0 bases at J, with 15 bases between the two ends. This CDR3 reads CSARDYEISHSGNTIYF. CDR3 in DNA: TGCAGTGCTAGAGATTACGAGATCTCGCACTCTGGAAACACCATATATTTT.

In its sample, this clonotype was seen a few times. The gene calls are TRBV5-1 and TRBJ1-5; no reliable D call. The CDR3 extends over 14 amino acids. The germline gives CDR1 SGHRS, CDR2 YFSETQ. Trimming left V 1 base short and J 4 bases short, with 9 bases between. The CDR3 sequence is CASSLWYGNQPQHF. The CDR3 DNA is TGCGCCAGCAGCTTGTGGTACGGGAATCAGCCCCAGCATTTT.

This clonotype appeared many times. The chain recombines TRBV12-3 or TRBV12-4 with TRBJ1-1, with TRBD1 as a possible D gene (5 bases). CDR3 length: 13 residues. The germline V and J ends were trimmed by 8 bases and 5 bases, with 15 bases remaining between them. The CDR3, as DNA: TGTGCCAGCTCCAGGGTTAGATGGACTGAAGCTTTCTTT. Translation gives CASSRVRWTEAFF.

This clonotype has a handful of counts. This chain connects TRBV2 to TRBJ1-2, with TRBD1 identical over 7 bases. Germline CDR1 is SNHLY and CDR2 is FYNNEI. The CDR3 consists of 12 residues. V shed 7 bases and J 5 bases; nucleotides not matched to a gene: 4. CDR3 coding DNA: TGTGCCAGCAATTCAGGGGGTTATGGCTACACCTTC. This sequence encodes CASNSGGYGYTF. The full variable domain, its missing parts supplied by reference TRBV2 and TRBJ1-2, is EPEVTQTPSHQVTQMGQEVILRCVPISNHLYFYWYRQILGQKVEFLVSFYNNEISEKSEIFDDQFSVERPDGSNFTLKIRSTKLEDSAMYFCASNSGGYGYTFGSGTRLTVV.

The rearrangement joins TRBV21-1 to TRBJ1-6; no check of the table's D call, TRBD1, against the DNA was made. TRBV21-1 is given as a pseudogene. This CDR3 spans 18 amino acids. For the CDR3, the DNA is TGTGCCAGCAGCAAATCGTGTGGGGGACAGAAGGATAATTCACCCCTCCACTTT. Protein product: CASSKSCGGQKDNSPLHF.

The table lists this clonotype with a few counts. The chain has TRBV7-2 and TRBJ1-5; 8 bases line up with TRBD1. This CDR3 spans 15 amino acids. J was trimmed by 0 bases and V by 3 bases; bases with no gene match: 1. The germline CDR1 and CDR2 sequences are SGHTA and FQGNSA. CDR3 DNA sequence: TGTGCCAGCAGCTTGGACAGGGTTAGCAATCAGCCCCAGCATTTT. Its protein is CASSLDRVSNQPQHF.

The chain is built from TRBV11-2 and TRBJ2-3; perhaps TRBD2 as D (6 bases). The CDR3 is 14 amino acids. V was pared by 5 bases and J by 2 bases, with 11 bases between. CDR1 is SGHAT and CDR2 is FQNNGV in the germline V gene. CDR3 region: CASSRIAATDTQYF. Here the CDR3 DNA reads TGTGCCAGCAGCCGCATAGCGGCCACAGATACGCAGTATTTT.

This clonotype was seen a handful of times. The J gene is TRBJ1-4, the V gene TRBV10-2; D is ambiguous. In germline, CDR1 is WSHSY, CDR2 SAAADI. V shed 6 bases and J shed 8 bases, with 10 bases lying between them. The CDR3 totals 12 residues. CDR3 coding DNA: TGCGCCAGCAGGGAGGTTGGCGAAAAACTGTTTTTT. Translated, it gives CASREVGEKLFF.

This chain joins TRBV12-3 or TRBV12-4 and TRBJ2-7, with 7 bases matching TRBD2. The length of the CDR3 is 15 residues. V shed 4 bases, J shed 0 bases, and the junction held 6 bases outside the gene matches. The CDR3 sequence: CASSWVGGTSYEQYF. The CDR3 coding sequence is TGTGCCAGCAGTTGGGTCGGGGGGACCTCCTACGAGCAGTACTTC.

The chain employs TRBV20-1 and TRBJ2-1, with 8 bases fitting TRBD2. This CDR3 spans 14 amino acids. CDR1 and CDR2 (germline): DFQATT, SNEGSKA (reference sequence). The J segment lost 4 bases and the V segment lost 3 bases, leaving 5 bases of the junction unmatched. DNA of the CDR3: TGCAGTGCTAGGGGGGCTAGCGGGTACAATGAGCAGTTCTTC. Protein sequence: CSARGASGYNEQFF.

The chain recombines TRBV12-3 or TRBV12-4 with TRBJ1-2; D call uncertain. The CDR3 spans 15 residues. V lost 4 bases and J lost 2, with 14 bases in between. DNA for the CDR3: TGTGCCAGCAGTTCCGGAGGAAGTGGAAACTATGGCTACACCTTC. Translating it yields CASSSGGSGNYGYTF.

The chain is built from TRBV12-3 or TRBV12-4 and TRBJ2-2; 9 bases agree with TRBD1. After removal of 10 bases from V and 5 bases from J, the junction contained 8 bases not matched to a gene. CDR3 length equals 14 residues. The CDR3 region has the DNA TGTGCCACCAGCCGGACAGGGGTAACCGGGGAGCTGTTTTTT. Translation: CATSRTGVTGELFF.

The chain joins TRBV11-2 to TRBJ2-1; D could derive from TRBD1 or TRBD2 (6 bases each). CDR3 length: 16 amino acids. Germline V CDR1 and CDR2: SGHAT, FQNNGV. Trimming removed 5 bases at V and 1 base at J, with 15 bases between. DNA for the CDR3: TGTGCCAGCAGCCCCCCGGGGGCGACTTCCTACAATGAGCAGTTCTTC. It codes for CASSPPGATSYNEQFF.

This clonotype showed up just a few times. The chain has TRBV6-2 or TRBV6-3 and TRBJ1-5; possibly TRBD1 for D (5 bases). Germline V lookup: CDR1 MNHEY, CDR2 SVGEGT. The CDR3 is 15 residues long. Trimming removed 5 bases at V and 7 bases at J, with 18 bases between. CDR3 bases: TGTGCCAGCAGTACCTACAGGACGGTGGGGCAGCCCCAGCATTTT. It encodes CASSTYRTVGQPQHF.

The chain joins TRBV18 to TRBJ2-7; D call uncertain. The CDR3 has 12 residues. Trimming shortened V by 2 bases and J by 6 bases, and 8 bases separated the two germline ends. Germline V gene lookup returns CDR1 KGHSH and CDR2 LQKENI. CDR3: CASSPRRREQYF. The CDR3 DNA sequence: TGTGCCAGCTCACCAAGGCGGCGCGAGCAGTACTTC.

The chain links TRBV5-1 to TRBJ2-3; D unresolved. Germline V CDR1 and CDR2: SGHRS, YFSETQ. The CDR3 extends over 14 amino acids. V was shortened by 5 bases and J by 0 bases, with 10 bases between the two germline ends. The CDR3 DNA reads TGCGCCAGCAGACGCCAACCCAGCACAGATACGCAGTATTTT. This translates into CASRRQPSTDTQYF.

This clonotype was picked up many times. The chain carries TRBV7-2 and TRBJ1-2, with a weak D call TRBD1 (5 bases). This CDR3 is 15 amino acids long. The germline CDR1 and CDR2 sequences are SGHTA and FQGNSA. V was cut by 4 bases and J by 4 bases, with 16 bases left in between. The DNA for the CDR3 is TGTGCCAGCAGCTCCCTTACAGGCTCCCGCTATGGCTACACCTTC. Translation: CASSSLTGSRYGYTF.

Here the CDR3 reads CASSQDLTLSGGAFF. The CDR3 DNA reads TGTGCCAGCAGCCAAGATCTCACTTTGTCCGGAGGCGCTTTCTTT. The chain links TRBV3-1 to TRBJ1-1; D is undetermined. Germline loops: CDR1 LGHDT, CDR2 YNNKEL (reference sequence). V lost 0 bases, J lost 11 bases, and 19 bases lay in between. The CDR3 has 15 residues.

The rearrangement uses TRBV6-2 or TRBV6-3 and TRBJ2-2, with D possibly TRBD1 on 5 matching bases. Germline V gene lookup returns CDR1 MNHEY and CDR2 SVGEGT. This CDR3 has 14 residues. Trimming removed 6 bases at V and 5 bases at J, with 13 bases between. CDR3 loop: CASRTIRDTGELFF. The CDR3 DNA is TGTGCCAGCAGAACAATCAGGGATACCGGGGAGCTGTTTTTT.

This chain connects TRBV6-1 to TRBJ2-7; TRBD1 matches 9 bases. The germline V gene encodes CDR1 MNHNS and CDR2 SASEGT. This CDR3 is built from 15 residues. The V segment lost 4 bases and the J segment 6 bases; nucleotides outside the gene matches: 10. The CDR3 DNA sequence: TGTGCCAGCAGTGCTCGGCCGGGACAGGGAAGCGAGCAGTACTTC. This encodes CASSARPGQGSEQYF.

The gene calls are TRBV19 and TRBJ1-1; perhaps TRBD1 as D (5 bases). Trimming stripped 6 bases from V and 0 bases from J, with 14 bases between. Germline loops: CDR1 LNHDA, CDR2 SQIVND (reference sequence). This CDR3 is 15 amino acids long. CDR3 in amino acids: CASRKQEAMNTEAFF. As DNA, the CDR3 is TGTGCCAGTAGAAAACAGGAGGCCATGAACACTGAAGCTTTCTTT. Full variable domain (rest looked up from reference TRBV19 and TRBJ1-1): DGGITQSPKYLFRKEGQNVTLSCEQNLNHDAMYWYRQDPGQGLRLIYYSQIVNDFQKGDIAEGYSVSREKKESFPLTVTSAQKNPTAFYLCASRKQEAMNTEAFFGQGTRLTVV.

This clonotype has more than one count but fewer than ten. This chain joins TRBV4-3 and TRBJ2-2, with D unresolved. This CDR3 is 14 amino acids long. CDR1 is LGHNA, CDR2 YSLEER, per germline. V was cut by 2 bases and J by 6 bases, with 10 bases left in between. CDR3 sequence (DNA): TGCGCCAGCAGCCAAATACCCACACCCGGGGAGCTGTTTTTT. This sequence encodes CASSQIPTPGELFF.

In its sample, this clonotype was seen once. This chain joins TRBV28 and TRBJ1-1; 7 nucleotides align to TRBD1. The V gene's germline CDR1 is MDHEN and CDR2 SYDVKM. The CDR3 runs 15 residues. The V gene end was trimmed by 6 bases and the J gene end by 5 bases; junction bases not matched to a gene: 12. The CDR3 protein is CASSSPAGGSTEAFF. The CDR3, as DNA: TGTGCCAGCAGCTCCCCCGCAGGGGGGAGTACTGAAGCTTTCTTT.

The J gene is TRBJ1-5, the V gene TRBV4-3; D gene unclear. CDR3 length: 15 residues. Germline V gives CDR1 LGHNA, CDR2 YSLEER. V dropped 0 bases and J dropped 4 bases, with 10 bases sitting between them. CDR3 loop: CASSQDSWGNQPQHF. The CDR3 DNA is TGCGCCAGCAGCCAAGATTCCTGGGGTAATCAGCCCCAGCATTTT.

The chain carries TRBV11-3 and TRBJ2-1; a possible D gene is TRBD1 (7 bases). The CDR3 consists of 13 residues. The V gene lost 2 bases and the J gene lost 9 bases, with 11 bases spanning the gap. In germline, CDR1 is SGHNT, CDR2 YENEEA. For the CDR3, the DNA is TGTGCCAGCAGCTTACTCAGGGGGGCTGAGCAGTTCTTC. Translated, it gives CASSLLRGAEQFF.

V and J are TRBV29-1 and TRBJ2-1; D gene unclear. The length of the CDR3 is 14 residues. Trimming took 4 bases from V and 0 from J, leaving 10 bases between them. Per germline, CDR1 SQVTM and CDR2 ANQGSEA. In nucleotides, the CDR3 is TGCAGCGTTGGGAGCCGTCTCTCCTACAATGAGCAGTTCTTC. Amino acid sequence: CSVGSRLSYNEQFF.

The chain links TRBV7-2 to TRBJ2-1; 8 nucleotides align to TRBD2. The CDR3 consists of 14 residues. Germline V gene data show CDR1 as SGHTA and CDR2 as FQGNSA. Trimming took 7 bases from V and 6 from J; bases not matched to a gene: 8. The CDR3 sequence is CASNPAGVVNEQFF. CDR3 DNA sequence: TGTGCCAGCAACCCAGCGGGGGTGGTCAATGAGCAGTTCTTC. The entire variable domain, with the rest obtained from reference TRBV7-2 and TRBJ2-1, is as follows: GAGVSQSPSNKVTEKGKDVELRCDPISGHTALYWYRQSLGQGLEFLIYFQGNSAPDKSGLPSDRFSAERTGGSVSTLTIQRTQQEDSAVYLCASNPAGVVNEQFFGPGTRLTVL.

This rearrangement joins TRBV10-3 to TRBJ2-3; 8 bases align to TRBD2. Germline CDR1 reads ENHRY; CDR2 reads SYGVKD. Unmatched junction bases numbered 9, after V lost 6 bases and J lost 4 bases. This CDR3 has 15 residues. The CDR3 loop is CAISPPGGAADTQYF. The CDR3 DNA reads as TGTGCCATCAGCCCCCCCGGGGGGGCGGCAGATACGCAGTATTTT.

The V gene is TRBV5-6, the J gene TRBJ2-7; no clear D gene. The germline V and J ends were trimmed by 8 bases and 9 bases, with 21 bases remaining between them. Germline lookup yields CDR1 SGHDT and CDR2 YYEEEE. The CDR3 length is 13 residues. CDR3 protein: CARSTGPGCPQYF. DNA of the CDR3: TGTGCCAGGAGCACCGGTCCCGGATGCCCGCAGTACTTC.

This clonotype was detected only a few times. J is TRBJ2-5 and V is TRBV4-3, with 7 positions matching TRBD1. The CDR3 spans 16 residues. V lost 2 bases and J lost 1; bases outside the gene matches: 7. Per the germline V gene, CDR1 is LGHNA and CDR2 is YSLEER. CDR3 sequence: CASSQHLWDSQETQYF. The CDR3 bases are TGCGCCAGCAGCCAACATTTATGGGACAGCCAAGAGACCCAGTACTTC.